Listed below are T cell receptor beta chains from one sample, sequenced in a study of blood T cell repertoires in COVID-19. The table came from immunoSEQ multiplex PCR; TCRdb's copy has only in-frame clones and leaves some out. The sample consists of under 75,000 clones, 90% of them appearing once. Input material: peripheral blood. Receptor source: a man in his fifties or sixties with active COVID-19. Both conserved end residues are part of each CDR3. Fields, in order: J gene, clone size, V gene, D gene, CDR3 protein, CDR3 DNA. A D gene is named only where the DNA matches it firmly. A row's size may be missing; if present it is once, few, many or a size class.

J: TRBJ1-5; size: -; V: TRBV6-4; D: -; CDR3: CASSVSGDGNQPQHF; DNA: TGTGCCAGCAGTGTATCGGGTGACGGCAATCAGCCCCAGCATTTT
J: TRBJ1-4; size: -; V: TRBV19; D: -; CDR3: CASSIGPAEKLFF; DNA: TGTGCCAGTAGTATTGGGCCAGCCGAAAAACTGTTTTTT
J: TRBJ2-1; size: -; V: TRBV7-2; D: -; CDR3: CASSLELVTNEQFF; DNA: TGTGCCAGCAGCTTGGAGCTTGTAACCAATGAGCAGTTCTTC
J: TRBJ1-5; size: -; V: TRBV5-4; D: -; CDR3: CASSLEPGGNQPQHF; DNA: TGTGCCAGCAGCTTGGAACCGGGAGGCAATCAGCCCCAGCATTTT
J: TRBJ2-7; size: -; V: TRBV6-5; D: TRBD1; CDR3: CASLSGTGGFYEQYF; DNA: TGTGCCAGCTTATCCGGGACAGGGGGCTTCTACGAGCAGTACTTC
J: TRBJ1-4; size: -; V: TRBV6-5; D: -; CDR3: CASRRQINEKLFF; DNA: TGTGCCAGCAGAAGACAGATTAATGAAAAACTGTTTTTT
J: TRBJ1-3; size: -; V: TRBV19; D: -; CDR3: CASSDIGNTIYF; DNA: TGTGCCAGTAGTGACATTGGGAACACCATATATTTT
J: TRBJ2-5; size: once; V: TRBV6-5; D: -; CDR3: CASRNVAGNAETQYF; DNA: TGTGCCAGCAGAAACGTTGCGGGTAACGCGGAGACCCAGTACTTC
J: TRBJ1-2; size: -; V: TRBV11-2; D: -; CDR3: CASSTPRAGTNYGYTF; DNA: TGTGCCAGCAGCACACCCCGGGCGGGGACTAACTATGGCTACACCTTC
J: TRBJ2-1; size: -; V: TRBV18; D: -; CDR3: CASSPPGRSSYNEQFF; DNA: TGTGCCAGCTCACCACCTGGGAGATCGAGTTATAATGAGCAGTTCTTC
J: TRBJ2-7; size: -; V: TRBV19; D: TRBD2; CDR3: CASSIQLAGGIYEQYF; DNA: TGTGCCAGTAGTATCCAACTAGCGGGGGGGATCTACGAGCAGTACTTC
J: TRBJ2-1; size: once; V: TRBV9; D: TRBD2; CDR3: CASSPSGKNEQFF; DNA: TGTGCCAGCAGCCCCAGCGGGAAAAATGAGCAGTTCTTC
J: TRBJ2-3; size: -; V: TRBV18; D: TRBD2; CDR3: CASSPSFTSGSTDTQYF; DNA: TGTGCCAGCTCACCATCCTTTACTAGCGGGAGCACAGATACGCAGTATTTT
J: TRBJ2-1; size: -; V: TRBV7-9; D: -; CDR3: CASSLTSSYNEQFF; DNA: TGTGCCAGCAGCTTAACTAGCTCCTACAATGAGCAGTTCTTC